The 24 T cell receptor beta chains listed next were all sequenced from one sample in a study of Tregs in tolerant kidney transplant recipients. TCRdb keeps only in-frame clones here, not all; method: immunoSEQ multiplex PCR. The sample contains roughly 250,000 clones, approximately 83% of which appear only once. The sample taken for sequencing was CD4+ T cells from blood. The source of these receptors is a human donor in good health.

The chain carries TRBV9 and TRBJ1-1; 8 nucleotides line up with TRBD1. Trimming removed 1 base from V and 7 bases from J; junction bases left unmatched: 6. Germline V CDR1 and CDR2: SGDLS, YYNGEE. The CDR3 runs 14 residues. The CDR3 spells CASSVRGQASEAFF. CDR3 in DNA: TGTGCCAGCAGCGTAAGGGGACAGGCGAGTGAAGCTTTCTTT.

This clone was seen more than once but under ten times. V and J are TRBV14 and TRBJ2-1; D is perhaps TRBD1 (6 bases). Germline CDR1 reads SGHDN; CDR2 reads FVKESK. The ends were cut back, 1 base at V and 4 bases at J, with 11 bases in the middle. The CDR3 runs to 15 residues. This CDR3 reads CASSQVWTEYNEQFF. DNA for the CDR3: TGTGCCAGCAGCCAAGTATGGACAGAGTACAATGAGCAGTTCTTC.

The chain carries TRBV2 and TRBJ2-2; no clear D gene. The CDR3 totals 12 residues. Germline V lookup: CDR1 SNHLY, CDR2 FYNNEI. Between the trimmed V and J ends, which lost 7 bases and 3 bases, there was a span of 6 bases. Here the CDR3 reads CASTRDTGELFF. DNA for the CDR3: TGTGCCAGCACCAGAGACACCGGGGAGCTGTTTTTT.

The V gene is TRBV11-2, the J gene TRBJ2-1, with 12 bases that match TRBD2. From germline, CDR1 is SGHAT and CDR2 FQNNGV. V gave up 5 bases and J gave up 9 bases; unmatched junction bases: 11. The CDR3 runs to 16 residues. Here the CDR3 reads CASSLRASGRGREQFF. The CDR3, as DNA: TGTGCCAGCAGCCTGCGGGCTAGCGGGAGGGGACGTGAGCAGTTCTTC.

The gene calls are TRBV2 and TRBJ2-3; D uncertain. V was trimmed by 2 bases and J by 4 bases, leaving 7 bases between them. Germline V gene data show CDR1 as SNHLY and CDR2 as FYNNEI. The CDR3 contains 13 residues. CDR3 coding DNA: TGTGCCAGCAGTGAATATGGAGCAGATACGCAGTATTTT. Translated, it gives CASSEYGADTQYF.

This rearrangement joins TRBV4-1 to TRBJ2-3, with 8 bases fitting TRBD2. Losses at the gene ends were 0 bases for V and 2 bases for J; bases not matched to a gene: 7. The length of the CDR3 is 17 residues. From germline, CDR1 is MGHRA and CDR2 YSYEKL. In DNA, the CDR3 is TGCGCCAGCAGCCAAGAAATAGCGGGGATTAACACAGATACGCAGTATTTT. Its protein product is CASSQEIAGINTDTQYF.

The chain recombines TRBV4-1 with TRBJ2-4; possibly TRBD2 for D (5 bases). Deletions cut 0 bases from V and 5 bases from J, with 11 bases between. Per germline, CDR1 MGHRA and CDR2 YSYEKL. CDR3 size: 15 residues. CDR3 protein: CASSQDIASQNIQYF. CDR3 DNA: TGCGCCAGCAGCCAAGATATAGCGTCCCAAAACATTCAGTACTTC.

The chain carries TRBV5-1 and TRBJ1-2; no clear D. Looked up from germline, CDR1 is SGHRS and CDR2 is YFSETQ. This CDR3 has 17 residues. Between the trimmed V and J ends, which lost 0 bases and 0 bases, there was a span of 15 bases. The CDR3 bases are TGCGCCAGCAGCTTGGCGCAGGAGGCGTTAACTAACTATGGCTACACCTTC. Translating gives CASSLAQEALTNYGYTF.

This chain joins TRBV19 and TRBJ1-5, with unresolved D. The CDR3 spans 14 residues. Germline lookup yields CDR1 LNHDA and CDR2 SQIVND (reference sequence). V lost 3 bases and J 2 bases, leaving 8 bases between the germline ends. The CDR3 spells CASSIRAGNQPQHF. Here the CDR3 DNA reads TGTGCCAGTAGTATCCGAGCTGGCAATCAGCCCCAGCATTTT.

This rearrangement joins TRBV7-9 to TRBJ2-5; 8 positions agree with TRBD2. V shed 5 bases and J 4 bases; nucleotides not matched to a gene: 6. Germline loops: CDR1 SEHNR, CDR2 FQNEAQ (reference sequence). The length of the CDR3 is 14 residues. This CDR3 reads CASSLASGSETQYF. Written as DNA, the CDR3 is TGTGCCAGCAGCCTGGCTAGCGGGTCAGAGACCCAGTACTTC.

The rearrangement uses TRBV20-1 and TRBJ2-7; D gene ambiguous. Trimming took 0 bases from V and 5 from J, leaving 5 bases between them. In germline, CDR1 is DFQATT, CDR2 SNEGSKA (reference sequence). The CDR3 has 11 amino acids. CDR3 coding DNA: TGCAGTGCTAGAGAAACCAACGAGCAGTACTTC. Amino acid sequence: CSARETNEQYF.

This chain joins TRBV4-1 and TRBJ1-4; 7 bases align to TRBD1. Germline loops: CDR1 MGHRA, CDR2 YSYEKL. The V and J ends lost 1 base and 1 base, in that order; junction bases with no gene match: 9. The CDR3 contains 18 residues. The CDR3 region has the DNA TGCGCCAGCAGCCAAGGAGCCGACTCAGGGGGAACTAATGAAAAACTGTTTTTT. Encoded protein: CASSQGADSGGTNEKLFF.

Written as DNA, the CDR3 is TGTGCCTGGAATTTTAACTCGTTAGGTGCCGGGGAGCTGTTTTTT. It yields the protein CAWNFNSLGAGELFF. The J gene is TRBJ2-2, the V gene TRBV30; no definite D call. This CDR3 has 15 residues. Trimming shortened V by 4 bases and J by 6 bases, and 18 bases separated the two germline ends. CDR1 is GTSNPN, CDR2 SVGIG, per germline (reference sequence).

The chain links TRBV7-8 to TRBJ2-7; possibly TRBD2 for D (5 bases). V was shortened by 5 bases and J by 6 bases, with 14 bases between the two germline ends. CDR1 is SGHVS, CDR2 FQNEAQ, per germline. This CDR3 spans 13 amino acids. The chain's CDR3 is CASSPLWESEQYF. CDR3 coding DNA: TGTGCCAGCAGCCCCCTATGGGAGAGCGAGCAGTACTTC.

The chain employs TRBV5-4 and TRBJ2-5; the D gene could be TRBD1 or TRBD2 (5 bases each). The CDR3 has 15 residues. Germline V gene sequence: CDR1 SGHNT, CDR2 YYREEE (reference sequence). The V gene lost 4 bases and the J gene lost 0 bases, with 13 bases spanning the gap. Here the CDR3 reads CASSPGAQDQETQYF. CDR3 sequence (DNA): TGTGCCAGCAGCCCCGGGGCTCAGGACCAAGAGACCCAGTACTTC.

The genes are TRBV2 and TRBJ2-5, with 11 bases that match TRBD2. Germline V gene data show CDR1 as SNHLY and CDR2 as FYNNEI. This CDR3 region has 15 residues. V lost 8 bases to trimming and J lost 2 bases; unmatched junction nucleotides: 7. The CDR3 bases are TGTGCCAGCGGCGGGCGGACTAGCGGGCAAGAGACCCAGTACTTC. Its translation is CASGGRTSGQETQYF.

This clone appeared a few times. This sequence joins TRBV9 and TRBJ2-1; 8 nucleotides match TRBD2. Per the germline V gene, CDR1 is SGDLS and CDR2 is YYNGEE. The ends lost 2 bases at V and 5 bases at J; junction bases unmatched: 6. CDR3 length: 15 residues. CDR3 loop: CASSVRAGDNNEQFF. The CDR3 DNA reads TGTGCCAGCAGCGTTCGAGCGGGAGATAACAATGAGCAGTTCTTC. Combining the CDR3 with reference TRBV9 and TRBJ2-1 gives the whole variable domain DSGVTQTPKHLITATGQRVTLRCSPRSGDLSVYWYQQSLDQGLQFLIQYYNGEERAKGNILERFSAQQFPDLHSELNLSSLELGDSALYFCASSVRAGDNNEQFFGPGTRLTVL.

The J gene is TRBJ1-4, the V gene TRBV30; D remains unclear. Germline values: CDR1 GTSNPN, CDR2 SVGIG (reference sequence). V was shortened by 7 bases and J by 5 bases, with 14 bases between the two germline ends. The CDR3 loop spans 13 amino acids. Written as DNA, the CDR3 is TGTGCCTTGGACCTGCAGGAAAATGAAAAACTGTTTTTT. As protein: CALDLQENEKLFF.

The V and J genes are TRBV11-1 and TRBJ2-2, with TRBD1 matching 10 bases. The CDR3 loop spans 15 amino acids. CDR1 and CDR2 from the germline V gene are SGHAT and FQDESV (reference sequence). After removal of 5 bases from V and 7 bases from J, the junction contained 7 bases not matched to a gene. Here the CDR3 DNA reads TGTGCCAGCAGCAAACCGACAGGGGGCGGCGGGGAGCTGTTTTTT. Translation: CASSKPTGGGGELFF.

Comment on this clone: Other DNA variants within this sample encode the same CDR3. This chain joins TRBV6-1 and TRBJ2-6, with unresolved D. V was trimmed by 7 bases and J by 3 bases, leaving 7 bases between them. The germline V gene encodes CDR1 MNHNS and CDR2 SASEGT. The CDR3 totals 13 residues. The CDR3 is CASKALGANVLTF. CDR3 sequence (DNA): TGTGCCAGCAAGGCGCTTGGGGCCAACGTCCTGACTTTC.

CDR3 bases: TGTGCCAGCAGCTCCGGGGGTGCCCCACCGAATGAGCAGTTCTTC. It yields the protein CASSSGGAPPNEQFF. The gene calls are TRBV2 and TRBJ2-1; D may be TRBD2 (6 bases). The germline gives CDR1 SNHLY, CDR2 FYNNEI. This CDR3 is 15 amino acids long. Trimming took off 6 bases at V and 7 bases at J, with 19 bases between the two ends.

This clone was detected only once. CDR3 sequence (DNA): TGTGCCAGCAGCTTAGAGGAGATTGCAGAGACCCAGTACTTC. This codes for CASSLEEIAETQYF. The chain carries TRBV7-9 and TRBJ2-5; no clear D gene. Germline CDR1 and CDR2: SEHNR and FQNEAQ (reference sequence). V lost 1 base, J lost 4 bases, and 10 bases lay in between. The CDR3 totals 14 residues.

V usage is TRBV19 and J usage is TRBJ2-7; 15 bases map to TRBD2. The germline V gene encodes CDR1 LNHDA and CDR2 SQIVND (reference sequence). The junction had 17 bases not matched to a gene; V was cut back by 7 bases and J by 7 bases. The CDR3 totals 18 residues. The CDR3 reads CASTPGTSGGSTTGEQYF. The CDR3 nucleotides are TGTGCCAGTACCCCGGGGACTAGCGGGGGGTCTACTACGGGGGAGCAGTACTTC. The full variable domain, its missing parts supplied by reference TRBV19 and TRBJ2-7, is DGGITQSPKYLFRKEGQNVTLSCEQNLNHDAMYWYRQDPGQGLRLIYYSQIVNDFQKGDIAEGYSVSREKKESFPLTVTSAQKNPTAFYLCASTPGTSGGSTTGEQYFGPGTRLTVT.

CDR3 region: CASSPRGGGAREKLFF. Written as DNA, the CDR3 is TGTGCCAGCAGCCCGCGAGGAGGGGGCGCGCGTGAAAAACTGTTTTTT. The chain is built from TRBV6-6 and TRBJ1-4; 7 positions match TRBD1. The germline V gene has CDR1 MNHNY and CDR2 SVGAGI (reference sequence). The CDR3 consists of 16 residues. J was trimmed by 7 bases and V by 6 bases; bases with no gene match: 14.